Shown below are 31 T cell receptor beta chains from a single sample sequenced in a study of shared clonotypes between healthy human individuals (dated by TCRdb to between 2020 and 2021). Libraries were built with the immunoSEQ multiplex PCR assay. This is the immuneACCESS table as TCRdb keeps it, with only in-frame sequences that have V and J called. A part of the clones is gone; compared with another copy, unresolved V genes explain less than half, and the rest is unexplained. This sample comprises 2 million to 2.5 million clones, under 97% of them detected only once. Jointly, the top ten make up approximately 0.13% of the sample. Sequencing was carried out using naive CD4+ T cells sorted from blood. According to the study, the label for this sample's cell subset or site signals: CD45RA+ positively selected. These receptors were obtained from a man aged 18-30 years in good health.

The V call is TRBV7-8, the J call TRBJ2-5; perhaps TRBD1 as D (5 bases). This CDR3 is 14 amino acids long. Looked up from germline, CDR1 is SGHVS and CDR2 is FQNEAQ. V was cut by 3 bases and J by 2 bases, with 10 bases left in between. In nucleotides, the CDR3 is TGTGCCAGCAGCTTGAACCAGGGTCAAGAGACCCAGTACTTC. Translated: CASSLNQGQETQYF.

A note on this clone: Other DNA sequences within the sample encode an identical CDR3. The V gene is TRBV6-5, the J gene TRBJ1-2; D uncertain. Germline assignment: CDR1 MNHEY and CDR2 SVGAGI. The CDR3 spans 12 residues. V dropped 4 bases and J dropped 5 bases, with 8 bases sitting between them. CDR3 coding DNA: TGTGCCAGCAGTTCGACGGGATATGGCTACACCTTC. Residues: CASSSTGYGYTF.

The chain links TRBV6-1 to TRBJ2-5; a possible D gene is TRBD2 (5 bases). V was trimmed by 7 bases and J by 4 bases, leaving 19 bases between them. Germline V gene sequence: CDR1 MNHNS, CDR2 SASEGT. This CDR3 comprises 15 residues. This CDR3 is CASTPFLLRVETQYF. The CDR3 DNA is TGTGCCAGCACACCGTTTCTATTGAGGGTAGAGACCCAGTACTTC.

V usage is TRBV5-1 and J usage is TRBJ2-7; TRBD2 is a possible D gene (5 bases). The CDR3 totals 15 residues. The V and J ends lost 0 bases and 5 bases respectively, with 15 bases between them. Looked up from germline, CDR1 is SGHRS and CDR2 is YFSETQ. CDR3 coding DNA: TGCGCCAGCAGCTTGGATCCGGGCGCCGGGGACGAGCAGTACTTC. Translating it yields CASSLDPGAGDEQYF.

This clone has just one count. V usage is TRBV9 and J usage is TRBJ1-6; maybe TRBD1 (6 bases). The CDR3 runs to 16 residues. The V and J ends lost 4 bases and 0 bases respectively, with 11 bases between them. Per germline, CDR1 SGDLS and CDR2 YYNGEE. The CDR3 here is CASSSEGGSYNSPLHF. For the CDR3, the DNA is TGTGCCAGCAGCTCGGAGGGGGGCTCCTATAATTCACCCCTCCACTTT.

The chain carries TRBV6-1 and TRBJ2-7; the D is unclear. The V end lost 3 bases, the J end lost 6 bases, and 12 bases lay between the germline ends. The germline V gene encodes CDR1 MNHNS and CDR2 SASEGT. CDR3 size: 13 residues. In DNA, the CDR3 is TGTGCCAGCAGTGAGGGTGGTATTTCCGAGCAGTACTTC. The encoded protein is CASSEGGISEQYF.

Only one count was recorded for this clone. The chain has TRBV2 and TRBJ1-5; TRBD1 is a possible D gene (5 bases). V was clipped by 3 bases and J by 3 bases, with 12 bases between them. Germline CDR1 is SNHLY and CDR2 is FYNNEI. The CDR3 has 15 residues. CDR3 loop: CASSEGGGNNQPQHF. The CDR3 region has the DNA TGTGCCAGCAGTGAGGGGGGAGGTAACAATCAGCCCCAGCATTTT.

The rearrangement uses TRBV7-9 and TRBJ1-1, with D perhaps TRBD1 (6 bases). The germline V gene has CDR1 SEHNR and CDR2 FQNEAQ (reference sequence). The V gene lost 5 bases and the J gene lost 8 bases, with 15 bases spanning the gap. The CDR3 totals 13 residues. The CDR3 bases are TGTGCCAGCAGCCCAGGGGACCGGCTAGAAGCTTTCTTT. This codes for CASSPGDRLEAFF.

The genes are TRBV11-3 and TRBJ2-7, with D possibly called TRBD1 or TRBD2 (5 bases each). Trimming took 3 bases from V and 6 from J, leaving 12 bases between them. The CDR3 length is 13 residues. Germline CDR1 and CDR2: SGHNT and YENEEA. The CDR3: CASSLGPMGEQYF. In nucleotides, the CDR3 is TGTGCCAGCAGCTTGGGACCTATGGGCGAGCAGTACTTC.

V and J are TRBV7-9 and TRBJ2-5; possibly TRBD1 for D (5 bases). Per the germline V gene, CDR1 is SEHNR and CDR2 is FQNEAQ (reference sequence). This CDR3 spans 13 amino acids. Trimming cost V 6 bases and J 5 bases, with 13 bases left between them. This chain's CDR3 is CASSAGLGETQYF. CDR3 DNA: TGTGCCAGCAGTGCAGGGTTAGGCGAGACCCAGTACTTC.

This rearrangement joins TRBV27 to TRBJ1-5, with a tentative D call TRBD1 (6 bases). This CDR3 contains 15 residues. Trimming pared 2 bases from V and 3 bases from J, leaving 11 bases between. The V gene's germline CDR1 is MNHEY and CDR2 SMNVEV (reference sequence). CDR3 sequence reads: CASSLTGGLNQPQHF. CDR3 nucleotide sequence: TGTGCCAGCAGTTTAACTGGGGGGCTCAATCAGCCCCAGCATTTT.

The chain recombines TRBV6-5 with TRBJ1-2; D unclear. V dropped 6 bases and J dropped 0 bases, with 11 bases sitting between them. This CDR3 spans 14 amino acids. CDR1 is MNHEY, CDR2 SVGAGI, per germline. The CDR3, as DNA: TGTGCCAGCAGAGGGCGGATCACTAACTATGGCTACACCTTC. Its protein product is CASRGRITNYGYTF.

Remarks on this clone: This same CDR3 is encoded by further DNA sequences in the sample. This rearrangement joins TRBV7-2 to TRBJ2-7; D may be TRBD2 (5 bases). From germline, CDR1 is SGHTA and CDR2 FQGNSA. The ends were cut back, 0 bases at V and 0 bases at J, with 9 bases in the middle. This CDR3 spans 15 amino acids. The CDR3: CASSLAGSHSYEQYF. As DNA, the CDR3 is TGTGCCAGCAGCTTAGCGGGGAGTCACTCCTACGAGCAGTACTTC.

The chain employs TRBV18 and TRBJ1-1; TRBD1 matches 7 bases. The CDR3 has 13 amino acids. J was trimmed by 2 bases and V by 5 bases; bases with no gene match: 2. CDR1 is KGHSH, CDR2 LQKENI, per germline. CDR3 nucleotide sequence: TGTGCCAGCTCAGGACAGGCCAACACTGAAGCTTTCTTT. It yields the protein CASSGQANTEAFF.

The chain carries TRBV29-1 and TRBJ1-2; a possible D gene is TRBD1 (5 bases). The germline CDR1 and CDR2 sequences are SQVTM and ANQGSEA. Trimming cost V 3 bases and J 6 bases, with 8 bases left between them. This CDR3 has 11 amino acids. Written as DNA, the CDR3 is TGCAGCGTTGACCAGGGTCATGGCTACACCTTC. This codes for CSVDQGHGYTF.

The V call is TRBV11-2, the J call TRBJ2-1; TRBD2 agrees at 7 bases. Looked up from germline, CDR1 is SGHAT and CDR2 is FQNNGV. The CDR3 is 15 amino acids. V shed 8 bases and J 3 bases; nucleotides not matched to a gene: 10. In DNA form, the CDR3 reads TGTGCCAGCCAAGGTAGCGGGTACCGCTACAATGAGCAGTTCTTC. Translation gives CASQGSGYRYNEQFF.

Here the CDR3 DNA reads TGTGCCAGCAGTTTAGAACAGGGCAATTCACCCCTCCACTTT. Translation gives CASSLEQGNSPLHF. The chain is built from TRBV27 and TRBJ1-6; possible D gene TRBD1, 6 bases. Trimming removed 2 bases at V and 7 bases at J, with 9 bases between. Looked up from germline, CDR1 is MNHEY and CDR2 is SMNVEV (reference sequence). The CDR3 has 14 amino acids.

The V and J genes are TRBV5-6 and TRBJ2-5, with TRBD2 identical over 13 bases. The CDR3 is made up of 15 amino acids. CDR1 is SGHDT, CDR2 YYEEEE, per germline. With 7 bases clipped from V and 5 bases from J, the junction kept 8 bases outside the gene matches. The CDR3 is CASYGLAGASETQYF. The CDR3 coding sequence is TGTGCCAGCTATGGACTAGCGGGAGCTTCGGAGACCCAGTACTTC.

The chain combines TRBV18 with TRBJ2-6, with a weak D call TRBD1 (6 bases). The CDR3 runs to 18 residues. Germline values: CDR1 KGHSH, CDR2 LQKENI. V lost 0 bases and J 2 bases, leaving 14 bases between the germline ends. For the CDR3, the DNA is TGTGCCAGCTCACCACCCGGACAGCGGACGACTGGGGCCAACGTCCTGACTTTC. Its translation: CASSPPGQRTTGANVLTF.

As regards this clone: Within the sample, other DNA sequences also encode this same CDR3. J is TRBJ1-1 and V is TRBV9; TRBD1 agrees at 8 bases. V shed 3 bases and J 0 bases; nucleotides not matched to a gene: 1. CDR1 and CDR2 (germline): SGDLS, YYNGEE. The CDR3 sequence is 14 residues long. The CDR3 sequence: CASSGTGLNTEAFF. As DNA, the CDR3 is TGTGCCAGCAGCGGGACAGGGTTGAACACTGAAGCTTTCTTT.

The J gene is TRBJ1-5, the V gene TRBV29-1; D possibly corresponds to TRBD1 (5 bases). This CDR3 contains 13 residues. From germline, CDR1 is SQVTM and CDR2 ANQGSEA. Between the trimmed V and J ends, which lost 6 bases and 0 bases, there was a span of 9 bases. CDR3: CSVQDTSNQPQHF. CDR3 in DNA: TGCAGCGTCCAGGACACTAGCAATCAGCCCCAGCATTTT.

The rearrangement joins TRBV6-1 to TRBJ2-7; 8 nucleotides agree with TRBD1. The trim removed 7 bases at V and 12 bases at J, leaving 17 bases unmatched. The CDR3 extends over 14 amino acids. In germline, CDR1 is MNHNS, CDR2 SASEGT. CDR3 DNA: TGTGCCAGCATCCCAGGGGCAGGGGGCGCATCCCCGTACTTC. Residues: CASIPGAGGASPYF.

This chain uses TRBV5-1 with TRBJ1-3, with 8 bases lining up with TRBD1. The CDR3 length is 15 residues. Germline CDR1 and CDR2: SGHRS and YFSETQ. Losses at the gene ends were 4 bases for V and 1 base for J; bases not matched to a gene: 4. The CDR3 reads CASSAGGLSGNTIYF. In nucleotides, the CDR3 is TGCGCCAGCAGCGCAGGGGGCCTTTCTGGAAACACCATATATTTT.

V is TRBV10-1 and J is TRBJ2-2; unclear D gene. The CDR3 has 14 amino acids. V gave up 0 bases and J gave up 2 bases, with 4 bases separating them. Germline CDR1 is WNHNN and CDR2 is SYGVQD (reference sequence). As DNA, the CDR3 is TGCGCCAGCAGTGAGTCACCCAACACCGGGGAGCTGTTTTTT. Translated, it gives CASSESPNTGELFF.

J is TRBJ1-3 and V is TRBV28; no definite D call. CDR3 length: 12 residues. The V gene's germline CDR1 is MDHEN and CDR2 SYDVKM. The CDR3 DNA sequence: TGTGTTGACCGGGGCTCTGGAAACACCATATATTTT. It translates to CVDRGSGNTIYF.

The V gene is TRBV10-1, the J gene TRBJ2-5; D possibly corresponds to TRBD2 (6 bases). The CDR3 extends over 13 amino acids. Germline CDR1 reads WNHNN; CDR2 reads SYGVQD (reference sequence). Deletions cut 10 bases from V and 5 bases from J, with 17 bases between. CDR3 residues: CATSGSPAETQYF. CDR3 nucleotides: TGCGCCACCTCCGGGAGTCCCGCGGAGACCCAGTACTTC.

The chain uses TRBV9 and TRBJ2-3; D is unclear. Germline V gene sequence: CDR1 SGDLS, CDR2 YYNGEE. This CDR3 contains 14 residues. V lost 4 bases to trimming and J lost 1 base, with 10 bases between them. CDR3 DNA sequence: TGTGCCAGCAGCAGTCTCCAGGGCACAGATACGCAGTATTTT. Translating gives CASSSLQGTDTQYF.

V gene TRBV4-1 combines with J gene TRBJ2-5; maybe TRBD2 (5 bases). Germline V gene sequence: CDR1 MGHRA, CDR2 YSYEKL. The CDR3 consists of 13 residues. Deletions cut 2 bases from V and 5 bases from J, with 9 bases between. CDR3 in DNA: TGCGCCAGCAGCCAATGGAGAGGGGAGACCCAGTACTTC. It encodes CASSQWRGETQYF.

The chain couples TRBV28 to TRBJ1-1, with 8 bases identical to TRBD1. Unmatched junction bases numbered 7, after V lost 6 bases and J lost 10 bases. The germline gives CDR1 MDHEN, CDR2 SYDVKM. There are 12 residues in the CDR3. The CDR3 nucleotides are TGTGCCAGCAGGGACAGGGTGCGGTTAGCTTTCTTT. Amino acid sequence: CASRDRVRLAFF.

This chain links TRBV6-1 with TRBJ2-7, with 7 bases matching TRBD1. The J segment lost 2 bases and the V segment lost 8 bases, leaving 6 bases of the junction unmatched. The CDR3 runs to 13 residues. The germline V gene encodes CDR1 MNHNS and CDR2 SASEGT. The CDR3 DNA follows: TGTGCCAGCGGGAGACAGGGAACCTACGAGCAGTACTTC. Translating gives CASGRQGTYEQYF.

This CDR3 reads CASSSELVNTGELFF. For the CDR3, the DNA is TGTGCCAGCAGCTCGGAGTTGGTGAACACCGGGGAGCTGTTTTTT. J is TRBJ2-2 and V is TRBV5-4; D call uncertain. CDR1 is SGHNT and CDR2 is YYREEE in the germline V gene (reference sequence). The CDR3 consists of 15 residues. The V end was cut by 3 bases, the J end by 1 base, with 10 bases between. The whole variable domain, remainder taken from reference TRBV5-4 and TRBJ2-2, is ETGVTQSPTHLIKTRGQQVTLRCSSQSGHNTVSWYQQALGQGPQFIFQYYREEENGRGNFPPRFSGLQFPNYSSELNVNALELDDSALYLCASSSELVNTGELFFGEGSRLTVL.